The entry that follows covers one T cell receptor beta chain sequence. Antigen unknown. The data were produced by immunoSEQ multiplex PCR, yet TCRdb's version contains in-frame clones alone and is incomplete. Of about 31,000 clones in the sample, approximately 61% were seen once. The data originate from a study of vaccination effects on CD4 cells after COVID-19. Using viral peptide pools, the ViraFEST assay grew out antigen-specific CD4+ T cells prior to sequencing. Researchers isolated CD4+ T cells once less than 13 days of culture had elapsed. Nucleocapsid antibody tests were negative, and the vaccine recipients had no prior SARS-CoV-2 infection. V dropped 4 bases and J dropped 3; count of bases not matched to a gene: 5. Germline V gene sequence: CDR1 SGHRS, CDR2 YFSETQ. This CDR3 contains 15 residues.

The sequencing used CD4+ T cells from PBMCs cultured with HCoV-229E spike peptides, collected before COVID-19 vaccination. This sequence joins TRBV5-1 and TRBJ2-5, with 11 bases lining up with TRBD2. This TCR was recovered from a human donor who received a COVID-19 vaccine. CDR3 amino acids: CASSTGTSGEETQYF. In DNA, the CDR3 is TGCGCCAGCAGCACGGGGACTAGCGGTGAAGAGACCCAGTACTTC.